The 30 T cell receptor beta chains below were found in one sample sequenced in a study of cytomegalovirus exposure and HLA in healthy donors (dated by TCRdb to about 2017). The library was made by the immunoSEQ multiplex PCR assay. For the multiplex PCR, a mixture combining 60 forward primers for TCR Vbeta segments and 13 reverse primers for TCR Jbeta segments was used. TCRdb mirrors the immuneACCESS table, restricted to in-frame sequences. Some clones are absent from its copies; in checked studies, under half trace to an unresolved V gene, and the reason for the others is unknown. Here the sample has approximately 110,000 clones; around 64% occur a single time. Roughly 2.4% of the sample belongs to the ten largest clones. Sequences were obtained from PBMCs. These receptors were obtained from a woman in her twenties or thirties in good health and CMV-seronegative.

Of note for this clone: The junction and the germline gene differ at one end; a read error may be behind it. The rearrangement joins TRBV7-7 to TRBJ2-2; D possibly corresponds to TRBD1 (5 bases). This CDR3 region has 14 residues. Germline CDR1 reads SSHAT; CDR2 reads FNYEAQ (reference sequence). Here the CDR3 reads CASSSTGNTGELFF. CDR3 bases: TGTGCTAGCAGCTCAACAGGGAACACCGGGGAGCTGTTTTTT.

The CDR3 nucleotides read TGTGCCAGCAGCCAACCGGGACAGGGTACCTATGGCTACACCTTC. Translation gives CASSQPGQGTYGYTF. The chain uses TRBV6-5 and TRBJ1-2; 9 bases match TRBD1. The CDR3 sequence is 15 residues long. CDR1 and CDR2 from the germline V gene are MNHEY and SVGAGI. Losses at the gene ends were 6 bases for V and 4 bases for J; bases not matched to a gene: 9.

The rearrangement links TRBV6-5 to TRBJ2-1, with TRBD2 matching 11 bases. Per germline, CDR1 MNHEY and CDR2 SVGAGI. V was clipped by 8 bases and J by 4 bases; unmatched bases: 7. The length of the CDR3 is 15 residues. CDR3 DNA sequence: TGTGCCAGCCGGGTAGCGGGAGGGAGGTACAATGAGCAGTTCTTC. Translated, it gives CASRVAGGRYNEQFF.

This clone appeared once. The rearrangement uses TRBV30 and TRBJ2-5, with 8 nucleotides matching TRBD2. V shed 2 bases and J 6 bases; nucleotides not matched to a gene: 20. The germline CDR1 and CDR2 sequences are GTSNPN and SVGIG (reference sequence). CDR3 length equals 18 residues. The CDR3 region is CAWSTTPAMREVAKTQYF. As DNA, the CDR3 is TGTGCCTGGAGTACTACGCCCGCTATGCGGGAGGTTGCGAAGACCCAGTACTTC. Combining the CDR3 with reference TRBV30 and TRBJ2-5 gives the whole variable domain SQTIHQWPATLVQPVGSPLSLECTVEGTSNPNLYWYRQAAGRGLQLLFYSVGIGQISSEVPQNLSASRPQDRQFILSSKKLLLSDSGFYLCAWSTTPAMREVAKTQYFGPGTRLLVL.

The chain is built from TRBV5-1 and TRBJ1-2; 8 bases are a match to TRBD1. Trimming took 4 bases from V and 6 from J; bases not matched to a gene: 17. CDR1 and CDR2 from the germline V gene are SGHRS and YFSETQ. The CDR3 is 17 residues long. The CDR3 loop is CASSSGLPQGALNGYTF. The CDR3 bases are TGCGCCAGCAGCAGCGGGTTGCCCCAGGGGGCCCTTAATGGCTACACCTTC.

The CDR3 sequence: CASSQITTGGLNQPQHF. CDR3 bases: TGTGCCAGCAGCCAAATTACGACAGGGGGGCTCAATCAGCCCCAGCATTTT. V gene TRBV5-8 combines with J gene TRBJ1-5; 9 positions match TRBD1. Per the germline V gene, CDR1 is SGHTS and CDR2 is YDEGEE. V shed 4 bases and J 3 bases; nucleotides not matched to a gene: 11. The CDR3 runs to 17 residues. Variable domain in full (rest from reference TRBV5-8 and TRBJ1-5): EAGVTQSPTHLIKTRGQQATLRCSPISGHTSVYWYQQALGLGLQFLLWYDEGEERNRGNFPPRFSGRQFPNYSSELNVNALELEDSALYLCASSQITTGGLNQPQHFGDGTRLSIL.

The chain is built from TRBV6-5 and TRBJ2-7, with D unclear. The CDR3 has 14 amino acids. Germline CDR1 reads MNHEY; CDR2 reads SVGAGI. Trimming removed 2 bases from V and 2 bases from J, with 10 bases in between. CDR3 in DNA: TGTGCCAGCAGTTACCGAGGCCGAACCTACGAGCAGTACTTC. Amino acid sequence: CASSYRGRTYEQYF.

This clone was detected only once. This sequence joins TRBV5-5 and TRBJ1-2, with TRBD1 matching 8 bases. The germline V gene has CDR1 SGHKS and CDR2 YYEKEE (reference sequence). The CDR3 is 15 amino acids. The V gene end was trimmed by 4 bases and the J gene end by 4 bases; junction bases not matched to a gene: 9. CDR3 protein: CASSTNTDRVYGYTF. Written as DNA, the CDR3 is TGTGCCAGCAGCACGAACACGGACAGGGTCTATGGCTACACCTTC.

The rearrangement joins TRBV5-1 to TRBJ2-7; no definite D call. There are 12 residues in the CDR3. Germline CDR1 SGHRS, CDR2 YFSETQ. V shed 0 bases and J shed 3 bases, with 4 bases lying between them. The CDR3 sequence: CASSLGIYEQYF. Here the CDR3 DNA reads TGCGCCAGCAGCTTGGGTATCTACGAGCAGTACTTC.

This chain uses TRBV6-5 with TRBJ2-1, with D possibly being TRBD2 (6 bases). From germline, CDR1 is MNHEY and CDR2 SVGAGI. V lost 7 bases and J lost 6, with 19 bases in between. The CDR3 covers 15 residues. The CDR3 spells CASTLQGGKGNEQFF. CDR3 nucleotides: TGTGCCAGCACCCTACAAGGCGGGAAAGGCAATGAGCAGTTCTTC.

A few counts support this clone. This chain joins TRBV6-1 and TRBJ1-5; TRBD1 might be the D (6 bases). V was pared by 4 bases and J by 3 bases, with 10 bases between. Germline V gene lookup returns CDR1 MNHNS and CDR2 SASEGT. The CDR3 spans 14 residues. The chain's CDR3 is CASSVQGNNQPQHF. CDR3 DNA: TGTGCCAGCAGTGTCCAGGGGAACAATCAGCCCCAGCATTTT.

In nucleotides, the CDR3 is TGTGCCAGCAGCGTAGAGGGGGTGGTATACAATGAGCAGTTCTTC. It encodes CASSVEGVVYNEQFF. The chain uses TRBV9 and TRBJ2-1; the D gene is possibly TRBD1 (6 bases). With 0 bases removed from V and 4 bases from J, the gap between germline ends came to 11 bases. The CDR3 sequence is 15 residues long. Germline V CDR1 and CDR2: SGDLS, YYNGEE. Full variable domain (missing parts from reference TRBV9 and TRBJ2-1): DSGVTQTPKHLITATGQRVTLRCSPRSGDLSVYWYQQSLDQGLQFLIQYYNGEERAKGNILERFSAQQFPDLHSELNLSSLELGDSALYFCASSVEGVVYNEQFFGPGTRLTVL.

Regarding this clone: Other DNA sequences in the same sample also yield this CDR3. V gene TRBV28 combines with J gene TRBJ1-2; TRBD1 aligns across 9 bases. Trimming cost V 2 bases and J 4 bases; bases outside gene matches: 11. Germline CDR1 MDHEN, CDR2 SYDVKM. The CDR3 is 17 residues long. The CDR3 here is CASSLRDRDPKFYGYTF. The CDR3 nucleotides are TGTGCCAGCAGTTTAAGGGACAGGGACCCCAAATTCTATGGCTACACCTTC.

The V call is TRBV15, the J call TRBJ2-5; 7 positions match TRBD2. Germline V gene sequence: CDR1 LNHNV, CDR2 YYDKDF (reference sequence). J was trimmed by 2 bases and V by 0 bases; bases with no gene match: 6. This CDR3 region has 16 residues. The CDR3 sequence: CATSREHQGGQETQYF. CDR3 coding DNA: TGTGCCACCAGCAGAGAACACCAGGGAGGGCAAGAGACCCAGTACTTC.

CDR3 sequence (DNA): TGCGCCAGCAGCCTTGACAATTACTCCTACAATGAGCAGTTCTTC. It specifies CASSLDNYSYNEQFF. V is TRBV4-3 and J is TRBJ2-1, with D unclear. This CDR3 has 15 residues. CDR1 and CDR2 from the germline V gene are LGHNA and YSLEER. Trimming left V 4 bases short and J 0 bases short, with 10 bases between.

The chain joins TRBV28 to TRBJ1-3, with D maybe TRBD1 (6 bases). Germline values: CDR1 MDHEN, CDR2 SYDVKM. The germline V and J ends were trimmed by 7 bases and 0 bases, with 13 bases remaining between them. CDR3 length: 15 residues. Here the CDR3 reads CASIRQESSGNTIYF. The CDR3 DNA reads as TGTGCCAGCATACGACAGGAGAGCTCTGGAAACACCATATATTTT.

In this sample, this clone turned up a few times. This chain connects TRBV29-1 to TRBJ1-2; weak D call: TRBD1 (6 bases). This CDR3 contains 15 residues. V gave up 0 bases and J gave up 0 bases, with 11 bases separating them. Germline V gene sequence: CDR1 SQVTM, CDR2 ANQGSEA. In DNA, the CDR3 is TGCAGCGTTGAAGATAGAGGACAGCCTAACTATGGCTACACCTTC. Residues: CSVEDRGQPNYGYTF.

The CDR3 reads CATSSGGDQPQHF. The CDR3 nucleotides are TGTGCCACCAGCAGCGGAGGGGATCAGCCCCAGCATTTT. This chain uses TRBV15 with TRBJ1-5; weak D call: TRBD1 (5 bases). Germline CDR1 is LNHNV and CDR2 is YYDKDF (reference sequence). The CDR3 consists of 13 residues. The germline V and J ends were trimmed by 3 bases and 5 bases, with 8 bases remaining between them.

V is TRBV5-4 and J is TRBJ2-7; the match to TRBD2 covers 9 bases. V was pared by 4 bases and J by 1 base, with 6 bases of the junction left unmatched. The CDR3 has 15 residues. Germline CDR1 is SGHNT and CDR2 is YYREEE (reference sequence). Here the CDR3 DNA reads TGTGCCAGCAGCGACGGGACTAGCAGTTCCTACGAGCAGTACTTC. Protein product: CASSDGTSSSYEQYF.

J is TRBJ2-5 and V is TRBV27, with a possible D match to TRBD2 (5 bases). Germline CDR1 MNHEY, CDR2 SMNVEV (reference sequence). CDR3 length equals 16 residues. Deletions cut 5 bases from V and 1 base from J, with 17 bases between. The CDR3 reads CASSTTPGLFQETQYF. The CDR3 DNA reads as TGTGCCAGCAGTACTACCCCCGGACTTTTCCAAGAGACCCAGTACTTC.

This clone has just a few counts. The chain carries TRBV29-1 and TRBJ2-7; TRBD1 aligns across 9 bases. The J segment lost 3 bases and the V segment lost 5 bases, leaving 5 bases of the junction unmatched. CDR1 and CDR2 from the germline V gene are SQVTM and ANQGSEA. CDR3 length: 13 amino acids. DNA of the CDR3: TGCAGCGTTCGAGGGACAGGGCACTACGAGCAGTACTTC. Its protein product is CSVRGTGHYEQYF.

This sequence joins TRBV5-1 and TRBJ1-2; TRBD1 is a possible D gene (5 bases). The V gene's germline CDR1 is SGHRS and CDR2 YFSETQ. There are 13 residues in the CDR3. The V gene lost 0 bases and the J gene lost 6 bases, with 9 bases spanning the gap. CDR3 coding DNA: TGCGCCAGCAGCTTGGCGGTGGGGCATGGCTACACCTTC. Its protein is CASSLAVGHGYTF.

In its sample, this clone was seen a few times. The chain joins TRBV6-6 to TRBJ2-1, with 11 bases matching TRBD1. Germline CDR1 MNHNY, CDR2 SVGAGI (reference sequence). The CDR3 length is 14 residues. J lost 6 bases, V lost 6 bases, and 4 bases had no gene match. In DNA, the CDR3 is TGTGCCAGCAGAGCCGGGACAGGGGGCAATGAGCAGTTCTTC. Translated, it gives CASRAGTGGNEQFF.

The genes are TRBV7-2 and TRBJ2-1; D is ambiguous. Trimming removed 2 bases from V and 10 bases from J, with 9 bases in between. The CDR3 loop spans 12 amino acids. The V gene's germline CDR1 is SGHTA and CDR2 FQGNSA. The DNA for the CDR3 is TGTGCCAGCAGCTTACCCCCGACAGAGCAGTTCTTC. It yields the protein CASSLPPTEQFF. Full variable domain (outside the CDR3, taken from reference TRBV7-2 and TRBJ2-1): GAGVSQSPSNKVTEKGKDVELRCDPISGHTALYWYRQSLGQGLEFLIYFQGNSAPDKSGLPSDRFSAERTGGSVSTLTIQRTQQEDSAVYLCASSLPPTEQFFGPGTRLTVL.

With regard to this clone: An end of the junction differs from the germline gene, which may be a read error. The chain uses TRBV7-9 and TRBJ1-1; D might be TRBD1 (6 bases). In germline, CDR1 is SEHNR, CDR2 FQNEAQ (reference sequence). This CDR3 is built from 12 residues. The CDR3 bases are TGTTCCAGCAGGGGTTCGGGCACTGAAGCTTTCTTT. Amino acids: CSSRGSGTEAFF.

The chain recombines TRBV7-8 with TRBJ2-3; the match to TRBD1 covers 9 bases. The trim removed 1 base at V and 4 bases at J, leaving 9 bases unmatched. The CDR3 length is 17 residues. The germline V gene encodes CDR1 SGHVS and CDR2 FQNEAQ. DNA of the CDR3: TGTGCCAGCAGCTTAGTGAAGTTGGGACAGGGTCCAGATACGCAGTATTTT. It yields the protein CASSLVKLGQGPDTQYF.

The chain is built from TRBV7-3 and TRBJ2-5; D is possibly TRBD2 (6 bases). This CDR3 has 13 residues. Germline V CDR1 and CDR2: SGHTA, FQGTGA. V lost 4 bases and J lost 5, with 11 bases in between. The CDR3 protein is CASSSGTSETQYF. The CDR3 coding sequence is TGTGCCAGCAGCTCAGGGACTTCGGAGACCCAGTACTTC.

This clone has only one observation. The chain joins TRBV27 to TRBJ2-7; weak D call: TRBD2 (6 bases). Per the germline V gene, CDR1 is MNHEY and CDR2 is SMNVEV (reference sequence). CDR3 length equals 16 residues. Trimming left V 4 bases short and J 3 bases short, with 19 bases between. The CDR3 sequence: CASSYSGGAWDYEQYF. The CDR3 DNA reads as TGTGCCAGCAGTTACTCTGGAGGGGCTTGGGACTACGAGCAGTACTTC.

The chain recombines TRBV5-1 with TRBJ2-1, with 10 bases matching TRBD2. Germline assignment: CDR1 SGHRS and CDR2 YFSETQ. CDR3 length: 15 residues. After removal of 3 bases from V and 3 bases from J, the junction contained 3 bases not matched to a gene. DNA for the CDR3: TGCGCCAGCAGCTCTAGCGGGAGCAACTACAATGAGCAGTTCTTC. This translates into CASSSSGSNYNEQFF.

The chain carries TRBV27 and TRBJ2-1; D is perhaps TRBD2 (6 bases). Looked up from germline, CDR1 is MNHEY and CDR2 is SMNVEV (reference sequence). The CDR3 is 17 amino acids. The germline V and J ends were trimmed by 5 bases and 8 bases, with 25 bases remaining between them. Here the CDR3 DNA reads TGTGCCAGCAGTCCTAGCTCTGGGGACTCACCAACAGATGAGCAGTTCTTC. This gives the protein CASSPSSGDSPTDEQFF.